This is a list of T cell receptor beta chains from one sample in a study of long-term antiretroviral therapy in people with HIV. Measured with immunoSEQ multiplex PCR; TCRdb has only the in-frame clones, and not every one. The table lists roughly 25,000 clones, around 83% of them singletons. The sequences come from unsorted PBMCs, collected 3 years after starting antiretroviral therapy. These receptors were collected from a middle-aged man with HIV. CDR3s include the opening cysteine and the closing phenylalanine or tryptophan. The order of the fields is V gene, J gene, CDR3 protein.

v_call: TRBV2
j_call: TRBJ2-7
cdr3_aa: CASSVLAILYEQYF

v_call: TRBV7-2
j_call: TRBJ2-7
cdr3_aa: CASSINSGGSYEQYF

v_call: TRBV18
j_call: TRBJ1-6
cdr3_aa: CASSPGAGILLNNSPLHF

v_call: TRBV27
j_call: TRBJ1-1
cdr3_aa: CASSLTGNTEAFF

v_call: TRBV5-1
j_call: TRBJ2-1
cdr3_aa: CASSLGTSGYNEQFF

v_call: TRBV19
j_call: TRBJ2-7
cdr3_aa: CASSFSGGLYEQYF

v_call: TRBV7-9
j_call: TRBJ2-5
cdr3_aa: CASSQYGGSGETQYF

v_call: TRBV7-9
j_call: TRBJ1-1
cdr3_aa: CASTRETSTEAFF

v_call: TRBV28
j_call: TRBJ1-2
cdr3_aa: CASSSPDREGYTF

v_call: TRBV28
j_call: TRBJ1-2
cdr3_aa: CASSFKDSHYGYTF